The 7 T cell receptor beta chains listed next were all sequenced from one sample in a study of blood T cell repertoires in COVID-19. Generated by immunoSEQ multiplex PCR, the TCRdb table keeps only in-frame clones and is missing some. The sample has about 190,000 clones, approximately 91% seen once. Sequenced input: peripheral blood. Receptor source: a man aged 30 to 45 with acute or convalescent COVID-19.

The gene calls are TRBV4-1 and TRBJ2-7, with unresolved D. Trimming took off 3 bases at V and 0 bases at J, with 9 bases between the two ends. Germline V CDR1 and CDR2: MGHRA, YSYEKL. The CDR3 spans 14 residues. CDR3: CASSQRLSSYEQYF. The CDR3 DNA follows: TGCGCCAGCAGCCAGAGGCTGAGCTCCTACGAGCAGTACTTC.

The J gene is TRBJ2-7, the V gene TRBV11-2; D is ambiguous. The CDR3 loop spans 14 amino acids. CDR1 and CDR2 (germline): SGHAT, FQNNGV. V was cut by 3 bases and J by 0 bases, with 9 bases left in between. The CDR3 protein is CASSLVGSSYEQYF. As DNA, the CDR3 is TGTGCCAGCAGCTTGGTGGGCAGCTCCTACGAGCAGTACTTC.

This chain links TRBV5-1 with TRBJ2-7; 16 bases map to TRBD2. The CDR3 has 15 amino acids. The germline CDR1 and CDR2 sequences are SGHRS and YFSETQ. Trimming removed 4 bases from V and 7 bases from J; junction bases left unmatched: 5. CDR3: CASSPGLAGGGEQYF. DNA for the CDR3: TGCGCCAGCAGCCCGGGACTAGCGGGAGGGGGAGAGCAGTACTTC.

The chain carries TRBV2 and TRBJ1-4; possibly TRBD1 for D (6 bases). This CDR3 spans 14 amino acids. Trimming cost V 3 bases and J 5 bases, with 10 bases left between them. CDR1 is SNHLY, CDR2 FYNNEI, per germline. The CDR3 reads CASSDRGWNEKLFF. CDR3 in DNA: TGTGCCAGCAGTGACAGGGGTTGGAATGAAAAACTGTTTTTT.

This chain links TRBV30 with TRBJ1-1; perhaps TRBD1 as D (6 bases). CDR3 length: 12 amino acids. The germline gives CDR1 GTSNPN, CDR2 SVGIG (reference sequence). The V end was cut by 4 bases, the J end by 6 bases, with 12 bases between. DNA for the CDR3: TGTGCCTGGACAGGGGTTTCTCCTGAAGCTTTCTTT. This gives the protein CAWTGVSPEAFF.

This rearrangement joins TRBV27 to TRBJ2-7; 7 nucleotides agree with TRBD1. The CDR3 has 14 residues. Trimming took 7 bases from V and 1 from J; bases not matched to a gene: 7. The germline V gene encodes CDR1 MNHEY and CDR2 SMNVEV (reference sequence). The CDR3 sequence is CASMGTAGSYEQYF. DNA for the CDR3: TGTGCCAGCATGGGGACAGCCGGATCCTACGAGCAGTACTTC.

The rearrangement uses TRBV28 and TRBJ2-7, with D perhaps TRBD2 (5 bases). Germline assignment: CDR1 MDHEN and CDR2 SYDVKM. V was cut by 2 bases and J by 9 bases, with 11 bases left in between. The CDR3 loop spans 12 amino acids. The CDR3 DNA reads TGTGCCAGCAGTTTAGTTCGCCGGGGGCAGTACTTC. This sequence encodes CASSLVRRGQYF.